These 23 T cell receptor beta chains were all obtained from the same sample, sequenced in a study of T cells after posttransplantation cyclophosphamide. Assay: immunoSEQ multiplex PCR; the TCRdb copy retains only in-frame clones and omits some. This repertoire holds more than 40,000 clones, and none appear only once. The sequencing input was PBMCs. These receptors originate from a man aged 40-55 years in good health, CMV-negative, and a related stem cell transplant donor.

This clone was counted many times. The chain links TRBV5-8 to TRBJ1-2; tentative D call: TRBD1 (6 bases). Germline CDR1 SGHTS, CDR2 YDEGEE. The CDR3 runs 15 residues. Trimming left V 1 base short and J 3 bases short, with 13 bases between. The CDR3 region is CASSLNRAPDYGYTF. The CDR3 region has the DNA TGTGCCAGCAGCTTGAACAGGGCGCCGGACTATGGCTACACCTTC.

This clone was counted ten times or more. This sequence joins TRBV10-2 and TRBJ1-4, with D unresolved. Germline CDR1 is WSHSY and CDR2 is SAAADI. CDR3 length: 15 residues. The ends were cut back, 0 bases at V and 8 bases at J, with 13 bases in the middle. CDR3: CASSESMAGSEKLFF. CDR3 DNA: TGCGCCAGCAGTGAGTCGATGGCAGGTTCCGAAAAACTGTTTTTT.

This clone occurred many times. V is TRBV5-6 and J is TRBJ1-1, with 8 nucleotides matching TRBD1. The CDR3 length is 16 residues. After removal of 2 bases from V and 4 bases from J, the junction contained 10 bases not matched to a gene. Germline V gene data show CDR1 as SGHDT and CDR2 as YYEEEE. This chain's CDR3 is CASSFWTGSVITEAFF. CDR3 nucleotide sequence: TGTGCCAGCAGCTTTTGGACAGGGTCGGTAATCACTGAAGCTTTCTTT.

This clone was recorded many times. This chain uses TRBV28 with TRBJ2-7; 7 nucleotides align to TRBD2. J gave up 2 bases and V 6 bases, and 4 bases lay outside the gene matches. This CDR3 contains 13 residues. In germline, CDR1 is MDHEN, CDR2 SYDVKM. CDR3 protein: CASREGGAYEQYF. In nucleotides, the CDR3 is TGTGCCAGCAGGGAGGGAGGGGCCTACGAGCAGTACTTC.

This clone appeared many times. The chain has TRBV18 and TRBJ1-5; D is possibly TRBD1 (6 bases). The CDR3 runs 15 residues. The germline V gene has CDR1 KGHSH and CDR2 LQKENI. V was clipped by 3 bases and J by 5 bases, with 14 bases between them. In DNA form, the CDR3 reads TGTGCCAGCTCACCTTTACAGGGAGACTATCAGCCCCAGCATTTT. It is translated as CASSPLQGDYQPQHF.

At least ten counts were recorded for this clone. V and J are TRBV9 and TRBJ2-2; 7 bases are a match to TRBD1. Unmatched junction bases numbered 8, after V lost 4 bases and J lost 5 bases. The CDR3 has 15 amino acids. Germline V gene lookup returns CDR1 SGDLS and CDR2 YYNGEE. CDR3 bases: TGTGCCAGCAGCAACCCGATCAGGGGGACCGGGGAGCTGTTTTTT. It is translated as CASSNPIRGTGELFF.

This clone was counted at least ten times. V and J are TRBV29-1 and TRBJ2-3; D is perhaps TRBD2 (6 bases). Germline V CDR1 and CDR2: SQVTM, ANQGSEA. Between the trimmed V and J ends, which lost 6 bases and 3 bases, there was a span of 22 bases. The CDR3 has 16 amino acids. CDR3 coding DNA: TGCAGCGTAGAGGGTGGGTTAGCGGTAGATACAGATACGCAGTATTTT. Its protein is CSVEGGLAVDTDTQYF.

This clone was seen at least ten times. The chain combines TRBV28 with TRBJ1-5, with a possible D match to TRBD1 (6 bases). The V end lost 1 base, the J end lost 6 bases, and 7 bases lay between the germline ends. Germline V gene lookup returns CDR1 MDHEN and CDR2 SYDVKM. This CDR3 has 13 residues. The CDR3 nucleotides read TGTGCCAGCAGTTTATCAGGGGTTCAGCCCCAGCATTTT. Amino acid sequence: CASSLSGVQPQHF.

This clone was found many times. This sequence joins TRBV7-9 and TRBJ1-2; 8 bases are shared with TRBD1. The V segment lost 3 bases and the J segment 2 bases; nucleotides outside the gene matches: 11. Germline V gene lookup returns CDR1 SEHNR and CDR2 FQNEAQ (reference sequence). The CDR3 covers 17 residues. The CDR3 region has the DNA TGTGCCAGCAGCTTGCACTGGTGGGGACAGGCCAACTATGGCTACACCTTC. It yields the protein CASSLHWWGQANYGYTF. The variable domain in full, with the rest retrieved from reference TRBV7-9 and TRBJ1-2, is DTGVSQNPRHKITKRGQNVTFRCDPISEHNRLYWYRQTLGQGPEFLTYFQNEAQLEKSRLLSDRFSAERPKGSFSTLEIQRTEQGDSAMYLCASSLHWWGQANYGYTFGSGTRLTVV.

This clone was detected many times. The chain employs TRBV18 and TRBJ1-4; D ambiguous. With 4 bases removed from V and 8 bases from J, the gap between germline ends came to 17 bases. This CDR3 region has 15 residues. Germline CDR1 reads KGHSH; CDR2 reads LQKENI. The CDR3 loop is CASSLRVSVGEKLFF. For the CDR3, the DNA is TGTGCCAGCTCACTCCGGGTCTCCGTTGGGGAAAAACTGTTTTTT.

This clone appeared a few times. V and J are TRBV7-9 and TRBJ1-2; D is unclear. Trimming removed 4 bases from V and 1 base from J, with 13 bases in between. Germline V gene lookup returns CDR1 SEHNR and CDR2 FQNEAQ (reference sequence). The CDR3 covers 15 residues. CDR3 DNA: TGTGCCAGCAGCTCAGGAACGCAGGATAACTATGGCTACACCTTC. Its translation: CASSSGTQDNYGYTF.

This clone occurred many times. This chain connects TRBV19 to TRBJ2-1; possibly TRBD1 for D (5 bases). Trimming pared 4 bases from V and 6 bases from J, leaving 10 bases between. Germline V lookup: CDR1 LNHDA, CDR2 SQIVND (reference sequence). The length of the CDR3 is 13 residues. The CDR3 is CASSTTVGNEQFF. The CDR3 nucleotides read TGTGCCAGTAGTACGACAGTTGGCAATGAGCAGTTCTTC.

This clone has ten or more counts. The chain links TRBV10-3 to TRBJ2-3; 11 positions match TRBD1. The CDR3 is made up of 14 amino acids. Trimming removed 6 bases from V and 2 bases from J; junction bases left unmatched: 1. Germline V gene data show CDR1 as ENHRY and CDR2 as SYGVKD. The CDR3, as DNA: TGTGCCATCAGGGACAGGGGGCTCACAGATACGCAGTATTTT. Its translation is CAIRDRGLTDTQYF.

This clone showed up many times. This rearrangement joins TRBV4-1 to TRBJ1-5; D perhaps matches TRBD1 (6 bases). The CDR3 extends over 17 amino acids. The germline V gene encodes CDR1 MGHRA and CDR2 YSYEKL. The V and J ends lost 2 bases and 1 base respectively, with 15 bases between them. In DNA, the CDR3 is TGCGCCAGCAGCCAACACCCCCCAGGGGTGAGCAATCAGCCCCAGCATTTT. Translation: CASSQHPPGVSNQPQHF.

This clone was counted at least ten times. This chain uses TRBV28 with TRBJ2-1; 15 bases agree with TRBD2. CDR1 is MDHEN and CDR2 is SYDVKM in the germline V gene. The CDR3 sequence is 14 residues long. Germline trimming cut 9 bases from V and 9 bases from J; bases unmatched to any gene: 6. As DNA, the CDR3 is TGTGCCAGGAGGGGACTAGCGGGAGGCGGTGAGCAGTTCTTC. Translating it yields CARRGLAGGGEQFF.

This clone appeared many times. The chain is built from TRBV15 and TRBJ2-1, with 10 nucleotides matching TRBD1. CDR3 size: 16 residues. Germline CDR1 reads LNHNV; CDR2 reads YYDKDF (reference sequence). The J segment lost 8 bases and the V segment lost 1 base, leaving 8 bases of the junction unmatched. The CDR3 sequence is CATSRGPGTGDHEQFF. CDR3 DNA sequence: TGTGCCACCAGCAGAGGCCCCGGGACAGGGGATCATGAGCAGTTCTTC.

This clone was detected ten times or more. This chain connects TRBV30 to TRBJ2-7, with a weak D call TRBD1 (6 bases). With 0 bases removed from V and 5 bases from J, the gap between germline ends came to 14 bases. CDR3 length: 14 residues. Germline CDR1 reads GTSNPN; CDR2 reads SVGIG (reference sequence). Here the CDR3 reads CAWSVGGPPNEQYF. The CDR3 DNA follows: TGTGCCTGGAGTGTAGGGGGACCCCCGAACGAGCAGTACTTC. The full variable domain, completed using reference TRBV30 and TRBJ2-7, is SQTIHQWPATLVQPVGSPLSLECTVEGTSNPNLYWYRQAAGRGLQLLFYSVGIGQISSEVPQNLSASRPQDRQFILSSKKLLLSDSGFYLCAWSVGGPPNEQYFGPGTRLTVT.

This clone was seen ten or more times. The rearrangement uses TRBV6-5 and TRBJ2-7, with 9 bases matching TRBD1. The CDR3 extends over 15 amino acids. CDR1 is MNHEY and CDR2 is SVGAGI in the germline V gene. V trimming: 5 bases; J trimming: 6 bases; junction bases outside the gene matches: 11. CDR3 in DNA: TGTGCCAGCAGTCTCCTGGGACAGGGCCCTACCGAGCAGTACTTC. This encodes CASSLLGQGPTEQYF.

This clone was found many times. The chain is built from TRBV7-9 and TRBJ1-4; 9 nucleotides line up with TRBD1. Germline-derived CDR1 and CDR2 are SEHNR and FQNEAQ (reference sequence). The length of the CDR3 is 15 residues. V lost 4 bases and J lost 3; bases outside the gene matches: 3. CDR3 sequence (DNA): TGTGCCAGCAGCTGGGACAGGGCGGCTAATGAAAAACTGTTTTTT. Translating gives CASSWDRAANEKLFF.

This clone was counted many times. The CDR3 sequence is CASSSGLYNEQFF. In DNA, the CDR3 is TGTGCCAGCAGCTCCGGACTCTACAATGAGCAGTTCTTC. The V call is TRBV7-9, the J call TRBJ2-1, with D possibly matching TRBD2 (5 bases). Germline CDR1 and CDR2: SEHNR and FQNEAQ (reference sequence). The CDR3 sequence is 13 residues long. V lost 4 bases and J 3 bases, leaving 7 bases between the germline ends.

This clone has ten or more counts. This chain links TRBV11-2 with TRBJ2-1; 9 bases line up with TRBD2. With 2 bases clipped from V and 5 bases from J, the junction kept 7 bases outside the gene matches. From germline, CDR1 is SGHAT and CDR2 FQNNGV. The CDR3 has 16 amino acids. The CDR3 DNA sequence: TGTGCCAGCAGCTTATTTTTTAGCGGGAGTAACAATGAGCAGTTCTTC. Its protein product is CASSLFFSGSNNEQFF.

This clone was counted ten times or more. The CDR3 loop reads CASRLAGVGNIQYF. The CDR3, as DNA: TGTGCCAGCCGACTAGCGGGAGTGGGAAACATTCAGTACTTC. The chain couples TRBV27 to TRBJ2-4, with 12 positions matching TRBD2. The germline V gene encodes CDR1 MNHEY and CDR2 SMNVEV (reference sequence). V trimming: 8 bases; J trimming: 6 bases; junction bases outside the gene matches: 5. The CDR3 sequence is 14 residues long.

This clone occurred many times. V gene TRBV5-1 combines with J gene TRBJ2-7, with unresolved D. Germline V lookup: CDR1 SGHRS, CDR2 YFSETQ. Trimming shortened V by 0 bases and J by 5 bases, and 12 bases separated the two germline ends. The CDR3 extends over 14 amino acids. CDR3 DNA sequence: TGCGCCAGCAGCTTGGCCAAGACTTTAGACGAGCAGTACTTC. The encoded protein is CASSLAKTLDEQYF.